This T cell receptor beta chain appears in the sequencing data of a study of CD8 T cells in ankylosing spondylitis. Overall study findings and caveats: Seven to nine highly homologous variants formed a TCR beta motif that appeared characteristic of ankylosing spondylitis blood. Clones linked to disease were reported to show significant enrichment in matched ankylosing spondylitis synovial fluid.

Looked up from germline, CDR1 is DFQATT and CDR2 is SNEGSKA (reference sequence). The CDR3 loop spans 15 amino acids. In making TCR beta libraries, quantitative 5'-RACE with molecular barcodes was used. TCRdb fed the 5' RACE reads into MiXCR, producing one record per CDR3 protein. The sample contains under 250,000 distinct CDR3 sequences, 32% of which appear only once. A remark on this clonotype: Its antigen is not identified. The junction departs from the called germline gene at one end, perhaps through a read error.

The chain has TRBV20-1 and TRBJ2-7; 8 positions agree with TRBD2. The material sequenced was blood, either unsorted or a sorted T cell fraction (not recorded which). The origin of this receptor is a male donor with ankylosing spondylitis or in good health (not recorded which). CDR3 sequence reads: CSARMAGGFPYEQCF. CDR3 nucleotide sequence: TGCAGTGCCCGGATGGCGGGGGGTTTTCCTTACGAGCAGTGCTTC.